This TCR beta chain was identified during a study of neoadjuvant anti-PD-1 for oral cavity cancer. The method was immunoSEQ multiplex PCR; TCRdb's version includes in-frame clones alone and lacks a portion of them. The table includes some 14,000 clones, 65% to 85% detected once. Time point: after neoadjuvant nivolumab, at surgical resection. Stage II-IVA oral cavity squamous cell carcinoma was new and untreated by systemic or radiation therapy. Analysis of PBMCs was direct, with no culture step. About this clone: Its antigen is still unknown.

Broader study findings: Post-nivolumab, blood T cell clonality was significantly elevated in non-responders.

This sequence was found in a person aged 35-79 years with oral cavity squamous cell carcinoma. The sample consisted of PBMCs, taken after nivolumab (anti-PD-1) treatment.

The CDR3 protein is CASSEAWRGELNGYTF. CDR3 DNA sequence: TGTGCCAGCAGTGAAGCGTGGCGGGGAGAGTTGAATGGCTACACCTTC. V usage is TRBV6-1 and J usage is TRBJ1-2; D call uncertain. The CDR3 runs to 16 residues. Trimming removed 0 bases at V and 6 bases at J, with 17 bases between. CDR1 and CDR2 from the germline V gene are MNHNS and SASEGT.